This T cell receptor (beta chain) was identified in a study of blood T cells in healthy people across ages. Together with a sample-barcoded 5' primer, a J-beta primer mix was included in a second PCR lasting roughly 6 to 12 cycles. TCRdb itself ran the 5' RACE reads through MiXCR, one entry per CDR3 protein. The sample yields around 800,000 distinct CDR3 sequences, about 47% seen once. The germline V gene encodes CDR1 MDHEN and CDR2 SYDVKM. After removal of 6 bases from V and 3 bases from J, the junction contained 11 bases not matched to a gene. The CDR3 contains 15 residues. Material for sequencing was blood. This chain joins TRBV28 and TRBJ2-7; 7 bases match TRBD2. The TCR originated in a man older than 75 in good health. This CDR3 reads CASRTSPRAIYEQYF. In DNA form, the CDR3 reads TGTGCCAGCAGGACTAGCCCCAGAGCGATCTACGAGCAGTACTTC.